One sample yielded the 30 T cell receptor beta chains listed below, sequenced in a study of radiotherapy plus CTLA-4 blockade in lung cancer. The method was immunoSEQ multiplex PCR; TCRdb's version includes in-frame clones alone and lacks a portion of them. The repertoire includes 60,000 to 70,000 clones, around three quarters of them detected once, and more than 8.5% sits in the top ten. Sequencing was performed on peripheral blood, taken from a patient treated with radiotherapy plus ipilimumab. Receptor source: a human donor with non-small cell lung cancer who had a complete response to radiotherapy plus ipilimumab.

V and J are TRBV7-8 and TRBJ1-6, with D possibly being TRBD1 (6 bases). Trimming stripped 4 bases from V and 16 bases from J, with 14 bases between. The CDR3 has 12 residues. Germline CDR1 SGHVS, CDR2 FQNEAQ. CDR3 DNA: TGTGCCAGCAGCTCAACAGGGACACTTCTCCACTTT. Encoded protein: CASSSTGTLLHF. Using reference TRBV7-8 and TRBJ1-6 for the parts outside the CDR3, the full variable domain is GAGVSQSPRYKVAKRGQDVALRCDPISGHVSLFWYQQALGQGPEFLTYFQNEAQLDKSGLPSDRFFAERPEGSVSTLKIQRTQQEDSAVYLCASSSTGTLLHFGNGTRLTVT.

The chain recombines TRBV29-1 with TRBJ2-5, with D possibly TRBD1 on 6 matching bases. The CDR3 consists of 13 residues. Trimming left V 7 bases short and J 2 bases short, with 14 bases between. CDR1 is SQVTM and CDR2 is ANQGSEA in the germline V gene. The CDR3 DNA reads TGCAGCGCGCCGGGGCAGGGGCAAGAGACCCAGTACTTC. Translating gives CSAPGQGQETQYF.

V gene TRBV5-1 combines with J gene TRBJ2-5; TRBD1 matches at 8 bases. The length of the CDR3 is 16 residues. Trimming took 3 bases from V and 2 from J; bases not matched to a gene: 9. CDR1 and CDR2 (germline): SGHRS, YFSETQ. The DNA for the CDR3 is TGCGCCAGCAGCTCGGGCGGGACAGGTGTTCAAGAGACCCAGTACTTC. Its translation is CASSSGGTGVQETQYF.

This clone showed up just a few times. The CDR3 is CASSLVGGRANSPLHF. The CDR3 DNA reads TGTGCCAGCAGCTTAGTAGGGGGCAGAGCTAATTCACCCCTCCACTTT. J is TRBJ1-6 and V is TRBV11-2, with 7 bases matching TRBD1. From germline, CDR1 is SGHAT and CDR2 FQNNGV. V gave up 1 base and J gave up 6 bases; unmatched junction bases: 6. This CDR3 has 16 amino acids.

The chain uses TRBV18 and TRBJ1-1; a weak D match, TRBD1 (5 bases). The V end lost 3 bases, the J end lost 1 base, and 12 bases lay between the germline ends. CDR1 and CDR2 from the germline V gene are KGHSH and LQKENI. The CDR3 runs to 15 residues. For the CDR3, the DNA is TGTGCCAGCTCACCCGAGACAGCTCAGAACACTGAAGCTTTCTTT. It specifies CASSPETAQNTEAFF.

This sequence joins TRBV5-1 and TRBJ1-1; possible D gene TRBD1, 6 bases. Germline-derived CDR1 and CDR2 are SGHRS and YFSETQ. This CDR3 contains 15 residues. The V and J ends lost 2 bases and 0 bases respectively, with 11 bases between them. The CDR3 sequence is CASSFTGSMNTEAFF. CDR3 sequence (DNA): TGCGCCAGCAGCTTTACAGGGTCCATGAACACTGAAGCTTTCTTT.

This rearrangement joins TRBV19 to TRBJ1-2, with D uncertain. Germline V gives CDR1 LNHDA, CDR2 SQIVND (reference sequence). CDR3 length: 13 amino acids. With 10 bases removed from V and 3 bases from J, the gap between germline ends came to 15 bases. CDR3: CATRHLSDYGYTF. The CDR3 nucleotides are TGTGCCACTCGACACTTGTCGGACTATGGCTACACCTTC.

The chain recombines TRBV10-3 with TRBJ2-5; 7 nucleotides align to TRBD2. The CDR3 totals 15 residues. The germline V gene has CDR1 ENHRY and CDR2 SYGVKD. V lost 0 bases and J lost 6; bases outside the gene matches: 7. This chain's CDR3 is CAISESGRGGKTQYF. CDR3 sequence (DNA): TGTGCCATCAGTGAGTCAGGGAGGGGCGGAAAGACCCAGTACTTC.

The sample holds a few counts of this clone. This chain uses TRBV2 with TRBJ1-2; D is possibly TRBD1 (5 bases). Germline V lookup: CDR1 SNHLY, CDR2 FYNNEI. Between the trimmed V and J ends, which lost 7 bases and 4 bases, there was a span of 10 bases. This CDR3 has 12 residues. The CDR3 reads CASNRGSYGYTF. CDR3 DNA: TGTGCCAGCAACCGGGGGTCCTATGGCTACACCTTC.

This clone was seen only once. This chain uses TRBV5-4 with TRBJ2-7; 8 positions agree with TRBD2. V trimming: 4 bases; J trimming: 9 bases; junction bases outside the gene matches: 12. This CDR3 spans 14 amino acids. Germline CDR1 and CDR2: SGHNT and YYREEE (reference sequence). The CDR3 here is CASSPGGVAGRQYV. In DNA, the CDR3 is TGTGCCAGCAGCCCCGGGGGGGTAGCAGGCCGGCAGTACGTC.

This clone appeared a few times. J is TRBJ2-1 and V is TRBV7-2, with TRBD2 as a possible D gene (7 bases). The CDR3 extends over 15 amino acids. Germline CDR1 reads SGHTA; CDR2 reads FQGNSA. V was cut by 5 bases and J by 0 bases, with 11 bases left in between. For the CDR3, the DNA is TGTGCCAGCAGCCCCGGGGGGCGCTCCTACAATGAGCAGTTCTTC. Protein: CASSPGGRSYNEQFF. The full variable domain, completed using reference TRBV7-2 and TRBJ2-1, is GAGVSQSPSNKVTEKGKDVELRCDPISGHTALYWYRQSLGQGLEFLIYFQGNSAPDKSGLPSDRFSAERTGGSVSTLTIQRTQQEDSAVYLCASSPGGRSYNEQFFGPGTRLTVL.

The V gene is TRBV20-1, the J gene TRBJ2-7; D gene unclear. The CDR3 sequence is 11 residues long. The germline gives CDR1 DFQATT, CDR2 SNEGSKA (reference sequence). The V end was cut by 3 bases, the J end by 4 bases, with 7 bases between. The CDR3 loop reads CSAREGYEQYF. The CDR3 nucleotides read TGCAGTGCTAGGGAAGGGTACGAGCAGTACTTC.

This sequence joins TRBV6-6 and TRBJ1-5; maybe TRBD1 (6 bases). V was cut by 2 bases and J by 3 bases, with 14 bases left in between. CDR3 length: 16 amino acids. Germline CDR1 reads MNHNY; CDR2 reads SVGAGI (reference sequence). The CDR3 reads CASSYAPGGNNQPQHF. CDR3 bases: TGTGCCAGCAGTTACGCCCCGGGGGGCAACAATCAGCCCCAGCATTTT.

This chain connects TRBV21-1 to TRBJ2-1; the table's D call TRBD2 went unverified against the DNA. TRBV21-1 is deemed a pseudogene. The CDR3 is 15 residues long. CDR3 nucleotides: TGTGCCAGCAGCACCTGGGGACTAATCAACAATGAGCAGTTCTTC. Translating it yields CASSTWGLINNEQFF.

This chain connects TRBV30 to TRBJ1-2; tentatively, D is TRBD1 (6 bases). Trimming shortened V by 0 bases and J by 7 bases, and 15 bases separated the two germline ends. Germline-derived CDR1 and CDR2 are GTSNPN and SVGIG (reference sequence). The CDR3 extends over 14 amino acids. This chain's CDR3 is CAWSVAAGAVGYTF. CDR3 nucleotide sequence: TGTGCCTGGAGTGTAGCGGCAGGGGCTGTTGGCTACACCTTC.

There are a few counts of this clone. The chain recombines TRBV7-2 with TRBJ2-1, with 13 bases aligning to TRBD2. Germline values: CDR1 SGHTA, CDR2 FQGNSA. The CDR3 spans 14 residues. V was pared by 5 bases and J by 10 bases, with 5 bases of the junction left unmatched. CDR3 residues: CASSGQTSGGEQFF. Written as DNA, the CDR3 is TGTGCCAGCAGCGGCCAGACTAGCGGGGGGGAGCAGTTCTTC.

V is TRBV19 and J is TRBJ1-5; TRBD1 matches 8 bases. CDR3 length: 15 residues. Trimming cost V 2 bases and J 4 bases; bases outside gene matches: 4. Germline values: CDR1 LNHDA, CDR2 SQIVND (reference sequence). The CDR3 DNA reads as TGTGCCAGTAGTATATCAGGGGGCCGGAATCAGCCCCAGCATTTT. As protein: CASSISGGRNQPQHF.

This clone has a handful of counts. The V call is TRBV25-1, the J call TRBJ1-4; D unresolved. V was shortened by 2 bases and J by 11 bases, with 27 bases between the two germline ends. Germline CDR1 reads MGHDK; CDR2 reads SYGVNS. This CDR3 region has 18 residues. The CDR3 protein is CASSEHPGRMKLGRKLFF. The CDR3 DNA sequence: TGTGCCAGCAGTGAACATCCCGGACGTATGAAATTGGGGAGGAAACTGTTTTTT.

V usage is TRBV18 and J usage is TRBJ2-1, with 9 positions matching TRBD2. J was trimmed by 9 bases and V by 4 bases; bases with no gene match: 10. Germline values: CDR1 KGHSH, CDR2 LQKENI. CDR3 length: 15 amino acids. This CDR3 is CASSRLADHVGEQFF. In nucleotides, the CDR3 is TGTGCCAGCTCACGACTAGCGGACCATGTAGGTGAGCAGTTCTTC.

This clone was seen repeatedly, ten times or more. The gene calls are TRBV11-3 and TRBJ2-5; 9 bases agree with TRBD2. V lost 1 base and J lost 5; bases outside the gene matches: 8. Germline V CDR1 and CDR2: SGHNT, YENEEA. This CDR3 comprises 16 residues. This chain's CDR3 is CASSLGLAGAAETQYF. CDR3 coding DNA: TGTGCCAGCAGCTTAGGTTTAGCGGGGGCCGCGGAGACCCAGTACTTC. The full variable domain, its missing parts supplied by reference TRBV11-3 and TRBJ2-5, is EAGVVQSPRYKIIEKKQPVAFWCNPISGHNTLYWYLQNLGQGPELLIRYENEEAVDDSQLPKDRFSAERLKGVDSTLKIQPAELGDSAVYLCASSLGLAGAAETQYFGPGTRLLVL.

In this sample, this clone turned up once. The chain carries TRBV25-1 and TRBJ2-7; D might be TRBD2 (5 bases). CDR1 and CDR2 (germline): MGHDK, SYGVNS. Trimming left V 4 bases short and J 5 bases short, with 9 bases between. The length of the CDR3 is 12 residues. CDR3 in amino acids: CASSVWENEQYF. The DNA of the CDR3 is TGTGCCAGCAGTGTTTGGGAGAACGAGCAGTACTTC.

The chain employs TRBV6-5 and TRBJ2-5, with 9 bases fitting TRBD1. CDR1 and CDR2 from the germline V gene are MNHEY and SVGAGI. The CDR3 has 14 amino acids. J lost 4 bases, V lost 5 bases, and 5 bases had no gene match. CDR3 protein: CASSRDREVETQYF. The CDR3 DNA sequence: TGTGCCAGCAGTCGGGACAGGGAGGTAGAGACCCAGTACTTC.

V gene TRBV7-9 combines with J gene TRBJ2-2; 8 bases are shared with TRBD2. Germline lookup yields CDR1 SEHNR and CDR2 FQNEAQ (reference sequence). V lost 2 bases and J lost 3; bases outside the gene matches: 5. The CDR3 spans 16 residues. The CDR3 DNA reads as TGTGCCAGCAGCTTATGGGGACTAGTCGACACCGGGGAGCTGTTTTTT. This sequence encodes CASSLWGLVDTGELFF. The full variable domain, rest sourced from reference TRBV7-9 and TRBJ2-2, is DTGVSQNPRHKITKRGQNVTFRCDPISEHNRLYWYRQTLGQGPEFLTYFQNEAQLEKSRLLSDRFSAERPKGSFSTLEIQRTEQGDSAMYLCASSLWGLVDTGELFFGEGSRLTVL.

This chain joins TRBV5-1 and TRBJ2-5, with 14 nucleotides matching TRBD2. V was clipped by 2 bases and J by 2 bases; unmatched bases: 8. Per germline, CDR1 SGHRS and CDR2 YFSETQ. The CDR3 length is 18 residues. The CDR3 coding sequence is TGCGCCAGCAGCTTACCGGGACTAGCGGGAGTAGGGCAAGAGACCCAGTACTTC. As protein: CASSLPGLAGVGQETQYF.

This rearrangement joins TRBV7-2 to TRBJ1-6; the match to TRBD1 covers 7 bases. V lost 5 bases and J lost 5; bases outside the gene matches: 6. This CDR3 is 15 amino acids long. The germline CDR1 and CDR2 sequences are SGHTA and FQGNSA. The CDR3 nucleotides are TGTGCCAGCAGCATACAGGGGACAGATAATTCACCCCTCCACTTT. It encodes CASSIQGTDNSPLHF.

This chain links TRBV18 with TRBJ2-5, with unresolved D. The CDR3 is made up of 14 amino acids. Trimming removed 3 bases at V and 2 bases at J, with 10 bases between. Germline V CDR1 and CDR2: KGHSH, LQKENI. The CDR3 nucleotides are TGTGCCAGCTCACCCCCGTCCCTTCAAGAGACCCAGTACTTC. Amino acid sequence: CASSPPSLQETQYF. Full variable domain (outside the CDR3, taken from reference TRBV18 and TRBJ2-5): NAGVMQNPRHLVRRRGQEARLRCSPMKGHSHVYWYRQLPEEGLKFMVYLQKENIIDESGMPKERFSAEFPKEGPSILRIQQVVRGDSAAYFCASSPPSLQETQYFGPGTRLLVL.

This sequence joins TRBV6-6 and TRBJ1-4; TRBD1 aligns across 11 bases. There are 15 residues in the CDR3. The germline CDR1 and CDR2 sequences are MNHNY and SVGAGI (reference sequence). V lost 4 bases, J lost 13 bases, and 11 bases stayed unmatched. This CDR3 reads CASSSRTGGWGGLFF. CDR3 in DNA: TGTGCCAGCAGTTCTCGGACAGGGGGCTGGGGGGGACTGTTTTTT.

The chain combines TRBV28 with TRBJ1-2; no definite D call. CDR3 length: 15 residues. Germline V gene lookup returns CDR1 MDHEN and CDR2 SYDVKM. Trimming removed 2 bases at V and 8 bases at J, with 18 bases between. CDR3 nucleotide sequence: TGTGCCAGCAGTTTACCCGGATCTCCACTGTTGGGCTACACCTTC. Its protein product is CASSLPGSPLLGYTF.

The V gene is TRBV11-2, the J gene TRBJ2-1; D possibly corresponds to TRBD1 (5 bases). The CDR3 length is 15 residues. Germline lookup yields CDR1 SGHAT and CDR2 FQNNGV. Trimming removed 2 bases at V and 8 bases at J, with 16 bases between. The CDR3 loop is CASSLMSGLNHEQFF. Here the CDR3 DNA reads TGTGCCAGCAGCTTAATGTCAGGGTTAAACCATGAGCAGTTCTTC.

The chain employs TRBV7-2 and TRBJ2-5; D gene ambiguous. The CDR3 length is 14 residues. The V gene lost 1 base and the J gene lost 0 bases, with 6 bases spanning the gap. Per the germline V gene, CDR1 is SGHTA and CDR2 is FQGNSA. The CDR3 DNA is TGTGCCAGCAGCTTAGTTTGGAACCAAGAGACCCAGTACTTC. This gives the protein CASSLVWNQETQYF.